This TCR beta chain was identified during a study of blood T cell repertoires in COVID-19. CDR3 length: 15 residues. The V gene's germline CDR1 is DFQATT and CDR2 SNEGSKA (reference sequence). J gave up 4 bases and V 3 bases, and 6 bases lay outside the gene matches. Original processing notes: Amplification from reference gene primers served as the basis for estimated nucleated cell counts. Sequenced by immunoSEQ multiplex PCR; TCRdb stores in-frame clones only, minus some. For V, J and clone size, that table is used; D and trimming come from the DNA. The table includes some 180,000 clones, 82% detected once.

The source material was PBMCs or T cells enriched from blood (not recorded which). The receptor was derived from a woman aged 55-70 years with acute COVID-19. The chain carries TRBV20-1 and TRBJ2-4, with 10 bases aligning to TRBD2. Here the CDR3 reads CSASWASGSKNIQYF. The CDR3 DNA reads as TGCAGTGCTAGTTGGGCTAGCGGGAGTAAAAACATTCAGTACTTC.